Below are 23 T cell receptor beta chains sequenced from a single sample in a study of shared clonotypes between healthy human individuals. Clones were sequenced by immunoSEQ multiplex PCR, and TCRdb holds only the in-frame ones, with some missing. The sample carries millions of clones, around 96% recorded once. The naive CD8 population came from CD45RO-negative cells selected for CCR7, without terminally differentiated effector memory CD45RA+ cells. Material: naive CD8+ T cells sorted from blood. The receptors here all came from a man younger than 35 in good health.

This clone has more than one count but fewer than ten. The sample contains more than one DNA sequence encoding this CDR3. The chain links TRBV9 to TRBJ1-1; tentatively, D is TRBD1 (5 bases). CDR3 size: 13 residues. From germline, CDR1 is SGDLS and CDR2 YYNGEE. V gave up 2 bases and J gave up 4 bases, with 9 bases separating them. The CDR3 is CASSVGGLTEAFF. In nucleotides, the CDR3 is TGTGCCAGCAGCGTTGGGGGTCTCACTGAAGCTTTCTTT.

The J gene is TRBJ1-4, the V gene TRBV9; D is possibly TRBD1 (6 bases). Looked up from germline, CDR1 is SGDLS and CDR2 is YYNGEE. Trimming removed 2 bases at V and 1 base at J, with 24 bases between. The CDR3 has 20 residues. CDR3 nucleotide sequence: TGTGCCAGCAGCGTTTGCGGGTCGGGGGGCAGGGTCGGAACTAATGAAAAACTGTTTTTT. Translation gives CASSVCGSGGRVGTNEKLFF.

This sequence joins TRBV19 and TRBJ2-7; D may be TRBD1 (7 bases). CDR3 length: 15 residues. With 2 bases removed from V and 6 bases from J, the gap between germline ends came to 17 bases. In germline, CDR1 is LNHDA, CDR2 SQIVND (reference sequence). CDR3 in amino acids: CASSISEGGTAEQYF. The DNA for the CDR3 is TGTGCCAGTAGTATATCTGAAGGAGGGACAGCCGAGCAGTACTTC.

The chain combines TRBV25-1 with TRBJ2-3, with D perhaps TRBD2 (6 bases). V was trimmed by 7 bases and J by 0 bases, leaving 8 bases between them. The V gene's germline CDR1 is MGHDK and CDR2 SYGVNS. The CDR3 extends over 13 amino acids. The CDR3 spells CASMRGSTDTQYF. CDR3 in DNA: TGTGCCAGCATGCGGGGTAGCACAGATACGCAGTATTTT.

The CDR3 DNA is TGCGCCAGCAGTATCGACTCTGGAAACACCATATATTTT. Its translation is CASSIDSGNTIYF. This chain joins TRBV10-1 and TRBJ1-3; no definite D call. This CDR3 region has 13 residues. V lost 5 bases to trimming and J lost 0 bases, with 5 bases between them. CDR1 is WNHNN, CDR2 SYGVQD, per germline (reference sequence).

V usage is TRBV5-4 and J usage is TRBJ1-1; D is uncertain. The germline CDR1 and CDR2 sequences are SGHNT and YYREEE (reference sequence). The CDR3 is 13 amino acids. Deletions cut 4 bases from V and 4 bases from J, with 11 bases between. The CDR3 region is CASSIGPGTEAFF. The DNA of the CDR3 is TGTGCCAGCAGCATTGGACCGGGCACTGAAGCTTTCTTT.

CDR3 DNA sequence: TGTGCCAGCAGTTTATCACAGGGGGCGAGGACAGATACGCAGTATTTT. This translates into CASSLSQGARTDTQYF. The chain recombines TRBV27 with TRBJ2-3, with 9 bases lining up with TRBD1. The junction had 4 bases not matched to a gene; V was cut back by 0 bases and J by 3 bases. The length of the CDR3 is 16 residues. Germline CDR1 MNHEY, CDR2 SMNVEV (reference sequence).

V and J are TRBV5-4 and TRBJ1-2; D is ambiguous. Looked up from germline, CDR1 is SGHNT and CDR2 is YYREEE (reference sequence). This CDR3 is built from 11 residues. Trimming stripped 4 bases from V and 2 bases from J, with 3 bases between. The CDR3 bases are TGTGCCAGCAGCGCCAACTATGGCTACACCTTC. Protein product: CASSANYGYTF. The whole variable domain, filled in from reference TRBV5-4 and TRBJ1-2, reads ETGVTQSPTHLIKTRGQQVTLRCSSQSGHNTVSWYQQALGQGPQFIFQYYREEENGRGNFPPRFSGLQFPNYSSELNVNALELDDSALYLCASSANYGYTFGSGTRLTVV.

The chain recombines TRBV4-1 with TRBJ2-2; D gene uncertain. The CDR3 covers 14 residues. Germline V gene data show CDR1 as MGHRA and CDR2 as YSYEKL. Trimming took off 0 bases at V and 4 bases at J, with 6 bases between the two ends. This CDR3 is CASSQDLSTGELFF. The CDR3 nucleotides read TGCGCCAGCAGCCAAGATCTCTCCACCGGGGAGCTGTTTTTT.

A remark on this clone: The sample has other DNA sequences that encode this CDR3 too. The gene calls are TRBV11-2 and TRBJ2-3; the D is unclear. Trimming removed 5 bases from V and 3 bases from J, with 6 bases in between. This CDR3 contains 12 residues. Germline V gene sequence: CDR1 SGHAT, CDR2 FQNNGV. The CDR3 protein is CASSPPTDTQYF. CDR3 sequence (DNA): TGTGCCAGCAGCCCCCCAACAGATACGCAGTATTTT.

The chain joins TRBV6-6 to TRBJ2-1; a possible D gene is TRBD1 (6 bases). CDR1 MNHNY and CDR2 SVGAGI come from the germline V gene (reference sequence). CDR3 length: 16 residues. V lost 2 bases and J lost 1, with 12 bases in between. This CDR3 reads CASSYGRGYSYNEQFF. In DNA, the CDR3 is TGTGCCAGCAGTTACGGCAGGGGTTATTCCTACAATGAGCAGTTCTTC.

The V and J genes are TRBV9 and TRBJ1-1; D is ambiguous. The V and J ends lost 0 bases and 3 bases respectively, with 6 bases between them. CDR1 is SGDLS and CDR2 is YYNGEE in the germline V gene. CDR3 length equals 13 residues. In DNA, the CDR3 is TGTGCCAGCAGCGTAGCGGCCTACACTGAAGCTTTCTTT. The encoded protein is CASSVAAYTEAFF.

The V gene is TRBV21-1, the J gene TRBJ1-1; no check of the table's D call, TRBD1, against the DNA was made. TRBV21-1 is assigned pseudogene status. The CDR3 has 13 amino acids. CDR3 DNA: TGTGCCAGCAACCGGGACAGCCGAACTGAAGCTTTCTTT. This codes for CASNRDSRTEAFF.

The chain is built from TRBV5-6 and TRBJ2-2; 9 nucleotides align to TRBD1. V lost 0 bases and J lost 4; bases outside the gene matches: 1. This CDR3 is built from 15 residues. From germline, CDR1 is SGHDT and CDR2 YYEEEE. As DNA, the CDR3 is TGTGCCAGCAGCTTGGACAGGGGGCTCACCGGGGAGCTGTTTTTT. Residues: CASSLDRGLTGELFF.

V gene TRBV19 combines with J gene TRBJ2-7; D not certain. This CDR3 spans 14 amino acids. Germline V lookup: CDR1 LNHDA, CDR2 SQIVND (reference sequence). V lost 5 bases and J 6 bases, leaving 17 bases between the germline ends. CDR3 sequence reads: CASSAWDRTFEQYF. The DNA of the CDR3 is TGTGCCAGTAGTGCTTGGGATAGGACCTTCGAGCAGTACTTC.

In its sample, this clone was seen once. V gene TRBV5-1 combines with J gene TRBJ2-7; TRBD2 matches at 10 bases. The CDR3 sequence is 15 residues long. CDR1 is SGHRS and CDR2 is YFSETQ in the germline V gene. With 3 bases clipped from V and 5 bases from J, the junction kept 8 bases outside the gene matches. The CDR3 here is CASSSTGTSDHEQYF. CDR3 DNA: TGCGCCAGCAGCTCGACCGGGACTAGCGACCACGAGCAGTACTTC.

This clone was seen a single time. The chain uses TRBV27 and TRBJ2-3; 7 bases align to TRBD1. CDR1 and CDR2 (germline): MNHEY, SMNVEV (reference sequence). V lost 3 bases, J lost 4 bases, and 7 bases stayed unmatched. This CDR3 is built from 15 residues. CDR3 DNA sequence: TGTGCCAGCAGTTTTGAGGGGGCAATGTCAGATACGCAGTATTTT. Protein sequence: CASSFEGAMSDTQYF.

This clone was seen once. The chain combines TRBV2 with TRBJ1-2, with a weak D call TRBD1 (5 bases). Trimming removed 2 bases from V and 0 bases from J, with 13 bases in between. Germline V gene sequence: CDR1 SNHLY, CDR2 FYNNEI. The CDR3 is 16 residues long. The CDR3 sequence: CASSEQQAIANYGYTF. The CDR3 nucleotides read TGTGCCAGCAGTGAACAACAGGCGATAGCTAACTATGGCTACACCTTC.

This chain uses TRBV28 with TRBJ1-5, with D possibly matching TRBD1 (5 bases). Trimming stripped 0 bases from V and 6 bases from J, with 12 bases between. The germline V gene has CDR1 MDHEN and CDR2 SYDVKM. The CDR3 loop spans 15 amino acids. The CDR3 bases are TGTGCCAGCAGTTTATGGGGGGATGACGCTCAGCCCCAGCATTTT. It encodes CASSLWGDDAQPQHF.

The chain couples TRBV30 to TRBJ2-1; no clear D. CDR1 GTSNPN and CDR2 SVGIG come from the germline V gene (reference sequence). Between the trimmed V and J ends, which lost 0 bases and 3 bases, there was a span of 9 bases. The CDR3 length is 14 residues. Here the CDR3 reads CAWSVLAVYNEQFF. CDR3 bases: TGTGCCTGGAGTGTACTCGCGGTCTACAATGAGCAGTTCTTC.

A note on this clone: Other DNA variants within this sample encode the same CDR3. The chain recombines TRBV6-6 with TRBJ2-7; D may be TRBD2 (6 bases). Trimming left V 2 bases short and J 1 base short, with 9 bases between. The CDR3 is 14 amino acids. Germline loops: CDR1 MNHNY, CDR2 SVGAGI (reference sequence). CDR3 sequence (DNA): TGTGCCAGCAGTTACCTTGGGACTTCCTACGAGCAGTACTTC. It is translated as CASSYLGTSYEQYF.

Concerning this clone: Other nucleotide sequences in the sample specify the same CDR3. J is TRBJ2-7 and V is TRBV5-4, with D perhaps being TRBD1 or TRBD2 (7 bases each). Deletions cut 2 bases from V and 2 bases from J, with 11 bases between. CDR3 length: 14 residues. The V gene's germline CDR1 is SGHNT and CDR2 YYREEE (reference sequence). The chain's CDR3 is CASSFQGGTYEQYF. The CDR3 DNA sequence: TGTGCCAGCAGCTTTCAGGGGGGGACCTACGAGCAGTACTTC.

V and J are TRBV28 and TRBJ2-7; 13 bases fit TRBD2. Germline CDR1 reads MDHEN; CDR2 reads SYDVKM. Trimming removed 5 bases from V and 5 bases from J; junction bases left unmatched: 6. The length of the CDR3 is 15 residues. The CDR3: CASSAGLAGVNEQYF. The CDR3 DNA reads TGTGCCAGCAGTGCAGGACTAGCGGGAGTTAACGAGCAGTACTTC.